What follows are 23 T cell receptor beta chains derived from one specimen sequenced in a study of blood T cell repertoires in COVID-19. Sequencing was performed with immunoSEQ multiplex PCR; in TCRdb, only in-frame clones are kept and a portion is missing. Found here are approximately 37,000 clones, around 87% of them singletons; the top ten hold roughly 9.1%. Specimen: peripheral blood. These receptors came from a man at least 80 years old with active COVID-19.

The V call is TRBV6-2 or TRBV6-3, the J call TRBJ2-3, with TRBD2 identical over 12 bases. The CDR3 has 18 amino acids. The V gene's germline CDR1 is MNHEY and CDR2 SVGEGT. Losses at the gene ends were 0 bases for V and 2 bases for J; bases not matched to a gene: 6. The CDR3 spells CASSYSLAGGLPTDTQYF. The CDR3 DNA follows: TGTGCCAGCAGTTACTCGCTAGCGGGAGGGCTACCCACAGATACGCAGTATTTT.

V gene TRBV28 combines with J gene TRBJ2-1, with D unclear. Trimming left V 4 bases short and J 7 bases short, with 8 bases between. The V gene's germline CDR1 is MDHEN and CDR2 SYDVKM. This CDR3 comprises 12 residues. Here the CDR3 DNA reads TGTGCCAGCAGTTCCTTGTCGAATGAGCAGTTCTTC. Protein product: CASSSLSNEQFF.

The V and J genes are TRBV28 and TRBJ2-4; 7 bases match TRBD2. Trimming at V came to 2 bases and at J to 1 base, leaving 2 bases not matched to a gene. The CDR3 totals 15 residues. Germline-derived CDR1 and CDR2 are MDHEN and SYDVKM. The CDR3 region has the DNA TGTGCCAGCAGTTTAGCGGGAGTCGCCAAAAACATTCAGTACTTC. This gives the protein CASSLAGVAKNIQYF.

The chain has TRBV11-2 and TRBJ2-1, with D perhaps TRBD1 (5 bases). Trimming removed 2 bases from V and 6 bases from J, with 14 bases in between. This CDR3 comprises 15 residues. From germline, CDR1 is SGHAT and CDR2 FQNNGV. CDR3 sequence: CASSLMGLDGNEQFF. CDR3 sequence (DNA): TGTGCCAGCAGCTTAATGGGGCTGGATGGCAATGAGCAGTTCTTC.

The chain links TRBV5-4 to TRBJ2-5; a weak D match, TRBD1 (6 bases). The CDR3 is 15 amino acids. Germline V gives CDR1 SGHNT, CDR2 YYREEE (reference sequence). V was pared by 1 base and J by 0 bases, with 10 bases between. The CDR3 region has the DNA TGTGCCAGCAGCTTGAACCAGGGGTACCAAGAGACCCAGTACTTC. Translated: CASSLNQGYQETQYF.

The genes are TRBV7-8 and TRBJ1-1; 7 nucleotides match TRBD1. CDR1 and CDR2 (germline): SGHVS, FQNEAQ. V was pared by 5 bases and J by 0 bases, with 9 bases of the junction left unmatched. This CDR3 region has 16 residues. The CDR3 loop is CASSPGTADMNTEAFF. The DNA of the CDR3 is TGTGCCAGCAGCCCCGGGACAGCCGACATGAACACTGAAGCTTTCTTT.

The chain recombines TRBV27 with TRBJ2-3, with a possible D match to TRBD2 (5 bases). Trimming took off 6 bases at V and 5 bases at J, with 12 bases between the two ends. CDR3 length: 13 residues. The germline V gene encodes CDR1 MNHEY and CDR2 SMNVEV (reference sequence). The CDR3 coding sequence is TGTGCCAGCAGCCGAAAACGGGGAGATACGCAGTATTTT. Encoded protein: CASSRKRGDTQYF.

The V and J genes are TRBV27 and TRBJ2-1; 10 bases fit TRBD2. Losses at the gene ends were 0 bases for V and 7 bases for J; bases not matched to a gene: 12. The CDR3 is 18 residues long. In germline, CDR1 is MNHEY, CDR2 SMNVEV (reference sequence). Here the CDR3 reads CASSLSRSSGSVGNEQFF. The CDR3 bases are TGTGCCAGCAGTTTATCGAGGTCTAGCGGGAGTGTCGGGAATGAGCAGTTCTTC.

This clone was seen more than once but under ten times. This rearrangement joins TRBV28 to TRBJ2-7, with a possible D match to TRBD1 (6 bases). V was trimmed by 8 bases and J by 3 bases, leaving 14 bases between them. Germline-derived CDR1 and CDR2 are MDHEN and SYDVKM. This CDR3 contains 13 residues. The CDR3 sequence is CASREQGSYEQYF. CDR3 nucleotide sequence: TGTGCCAGCCGTGAACAGGGTAGCTACGAGCAGTACTTC.

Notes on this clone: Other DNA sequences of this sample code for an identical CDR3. The CDR3 protein is CASSLSVSYNEQFF. CDR3 nucleotide sequence: TGTGCCAGCAGCTTATCCGTCTCCTACAATGAGCAGTTCTTC. This rearrangement joins TRBV7-9 to TRBJ2-1, with D unclear. The V end was cut by 2 bases, the J end by 0 bases, with 5 bases between. The CDR3 has 14 residues. Germline V lookup: CDR1 SEHNR, CDR2 FQNEAQ (reference sequence).

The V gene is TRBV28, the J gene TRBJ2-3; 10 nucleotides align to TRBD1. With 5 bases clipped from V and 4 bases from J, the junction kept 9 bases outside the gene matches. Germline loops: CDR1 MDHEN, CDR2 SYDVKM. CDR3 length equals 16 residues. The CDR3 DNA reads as TGTGCCAGCAGTCGTGCCGGGACAGGGGACGCAGATACGCAGTATTTT. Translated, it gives CASSRAGTGDADTQYF. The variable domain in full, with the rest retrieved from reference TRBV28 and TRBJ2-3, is DVKVTQSSRYLVKRTGEKVFLECVQDMDHENMFWYRQDPGLGLRLIYFSYDVKMKEKGDIPEGYSVSREKKERFSLILESASTNQTSMYLCASSRAGTGDADTQYFGPGTRLTVL.

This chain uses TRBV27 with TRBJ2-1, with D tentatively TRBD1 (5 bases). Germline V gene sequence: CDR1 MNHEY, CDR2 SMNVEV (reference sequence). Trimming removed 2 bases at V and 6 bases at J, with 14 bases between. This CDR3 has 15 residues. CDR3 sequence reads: CASSLKQGLGNEQFF. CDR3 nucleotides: TGTGCCAGCAGTTTAAAGCAGGGATTAGGCAATGAGCAGTTCTTC.

In nucleotides, the CDR3 is TGTGCCAGCAACTCAGGGCCCGGCACAGATACGCAGTATTTT. Translated, it gives CASNSGPGTDTQYF. The rearrangement uses TRBV3-1 (or the pseudogene TRBV3-2) and TRBJ2-3, with a weak D call TRBD1 (5 bases). Germline loops: CDR1 LGHDT, CDR2 YNNKEL (reference sequence). V was cut by 7 bases and J by 1 base, with 12 bases left in between. This CDR3 contains 14 residues.

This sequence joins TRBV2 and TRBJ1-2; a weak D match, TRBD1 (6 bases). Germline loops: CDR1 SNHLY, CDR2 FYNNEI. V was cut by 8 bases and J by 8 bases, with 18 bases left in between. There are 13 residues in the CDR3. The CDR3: CASHSGGNRGYTF. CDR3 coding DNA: TGTGCCAGCCATTCGGGGGGCAATCGGGGCTACACCTTC.

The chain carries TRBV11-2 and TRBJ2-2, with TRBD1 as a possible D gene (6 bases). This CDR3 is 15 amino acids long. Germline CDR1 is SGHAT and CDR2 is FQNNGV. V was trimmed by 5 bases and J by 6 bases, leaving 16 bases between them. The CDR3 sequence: CASSPRTATAGELFF. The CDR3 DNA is TGTGCCAGCAGCCCGCGGACAGCCACAGCCGGGGAGCTGTTTTTT. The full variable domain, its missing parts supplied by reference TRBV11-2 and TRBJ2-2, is EAGVAQSPRYKIIEKRQSVAFWCNPISGHATLYWYQQILGQGPKLLIQFQNNGVVDDSQLPKDRFSAERLKGVDSTLKIQPAKLEDSAVYLCASSPRTATAGELFFGEGSRLTVL.

The DNA for the CDR3 is TGTGCCAGCAGCCCATATCAGGGACTGGCCGGAGACGAGCAGTACTTC. Protein sequence: CASSPYQGLAGDEQYF. V usage is TRBV5-5 and J usage is TRBJ2-7; D perhaps matches TRBD2 (6 bases). CDR3 length: 16 amino acids. Germline loops: CDR1 SGHKS, CDR2 YYEKEE (reference sequence). V lost 4 bases, J lost 5 bases, and 22 bases lay in between.

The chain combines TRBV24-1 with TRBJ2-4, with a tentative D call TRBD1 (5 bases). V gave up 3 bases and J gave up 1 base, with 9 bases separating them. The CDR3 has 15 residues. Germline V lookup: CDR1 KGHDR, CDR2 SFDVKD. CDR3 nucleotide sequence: TGTGCCACCAGTGATGATAGGGGTGCCAAAAACATTCAGTACTTC. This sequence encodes CATSDDRGAKNIQYF.

CDR3 sequence reads: CAWVASGILYEQYF. The CDR3, as DNA: TGTGCCTGGGTGGCTAGCGGTATACTCTACGAGCAGTACTTC. The V gene is TRBV30, the J gene TRBJ2-7; TRBD2 aligns across 7 bases. Trimming removed 5 bases from V and 3 bases from J; junction bases left unmatched: 10. There are 14 residues in the CDR3. Germline CDR1 and CDR2: GTSNPN and SVGIG (reference sequence).

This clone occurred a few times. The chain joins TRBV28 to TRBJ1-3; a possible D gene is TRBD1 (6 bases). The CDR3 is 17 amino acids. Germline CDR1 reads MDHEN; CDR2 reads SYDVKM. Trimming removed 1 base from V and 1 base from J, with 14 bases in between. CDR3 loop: CASSLSRRTGSGNTIYF. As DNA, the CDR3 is TGTGCCAGCAGTTTATCAAGGAGAACAGGGTCTGGAAACACCATATATTTT.

The CDR3 DNA reads as TGTGCCAGCAGCCCGGGGGGTGATACGCAGTATTTT. Its protein is CASSPGGDTQYF. V and J are TRBV7-8 and TRBJ2-3, with 7 bases lining up with TRBD2. V shed 5 bases, J shed 6 bases, and the junction held 2 bases outside the gene matches. Germline-derived CDR1 and CDR2 are SGHVS and FQNEAQ. The CDR3 totals 12 residues.

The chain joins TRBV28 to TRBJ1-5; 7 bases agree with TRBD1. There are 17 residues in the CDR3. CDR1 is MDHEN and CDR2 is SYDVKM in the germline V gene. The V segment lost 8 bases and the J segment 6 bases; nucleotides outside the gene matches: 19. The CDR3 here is CASCCRGYRGLAQPQHF. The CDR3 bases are TGTGCCAGCTGCTGTCGGGGCTACAGGGGTCTCGCTCAGCCCCAGCATTTT.

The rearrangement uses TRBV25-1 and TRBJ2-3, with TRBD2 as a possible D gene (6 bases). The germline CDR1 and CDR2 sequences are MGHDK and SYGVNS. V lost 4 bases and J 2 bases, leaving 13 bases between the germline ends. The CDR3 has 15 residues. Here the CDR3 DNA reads TGTGCCAGCAGTGTCTGGCGGGGTTCCACAGATACGCAGTATTTT. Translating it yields CASSVWRGSTDTQYF.

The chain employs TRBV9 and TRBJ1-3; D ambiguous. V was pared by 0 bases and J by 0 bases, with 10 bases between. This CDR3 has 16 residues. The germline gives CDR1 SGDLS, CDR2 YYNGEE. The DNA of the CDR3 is TGTGCCAGCAGCGTAGGATCACTCCACTCTGGAAACACCATATATTTT. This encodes CASSVGSLHSGNTIYF.